Shown below are 5 T cell receptor beta chains from a single sample sequenced in a study of CD8 T cells in Susac syndrome. With random hexamers, about 0.45 to 1 ug RNA was reverse transcribed. TCRdb re-analysed the immunoSEQ multiplex PCR reads in MiXCR, keeping a single row per CDR3 protein. In the table there are 400,000 to 550,000 distinct CDR3 sequences, roughly 85% of which are singletons. Sequences were obtained from CD8+ T cells from PBMCs. Source of these receptors: a human donor with multiple sclerosis.

The chain has TRBV29-1 and TRBJ2-1; maybe TRBD1 (6 bases). Trimming left V 7 bases short and J 6 bases short, with 7 bases between. This CDR3 is built from 10 residues. Germline loops: CDR1 SQVTM, CDR2 ANQGSEA. In DNA, the CDR3 is TGCAGCGGGACAGTCAATGAGCAGTTCTTC. Encoded protein: CSGTVNEQFF.

This chain uses TRBV15 with TRBJ2-2; 11 positions match TRBD1. This CDR3 has 14 residues. Germline-derived CDR1 and CDR2 are LNHNV and YYDKDF (reference sequence). Losses at the gene ends were 4 bases for V and 6 bases for J; bases not matched to a gene: 1. The CDR3 protein is CATSTGQGAGELFF. The CDR3 bases are TGTGCCACCAGCACGGGACAGGGGGCCGGGGAGCTGTTTTTT.

The rearrangement joins TRBV5-1 to TRBJ1-1; 8 bases agree with TRBD1. This CDR3 spans 19 amino acids. The germline V gene encodes CDR1 SGHRS and CDR2 YFSETQ. With V trimmed by 1 base and J by 5 bases, 19 bases remained unmatched. The CDR3: CASSLWLGVRGRRWTEAFF. The DNA of the CDR3 is TGCGCCAGCAGCTTGTGGCTTGGGGTCAGGGGGCGCCGATGGACTGAAGCTTTCTTT. The full variable domain, completed using reference TRBV5-1 and TRBJ1-1, is KAGVTQTPRYLIKTRGQQVTLSCSPISGHRSVSWYQQTPGQGLQFLFEYFSETQRNKGNFPGRFSGRQFSNSRSEMNVSTLELGDSALYLCASSLWLGVRGRRWTEAFFGQGTRLTVV.

The chain couples TRBV29-1 to TRBJ1-2; TRBD1 matches 7 bases. This CDR3 contains 12 residues. J gave up 4 bases and V 6 bases, and 5 bases lay outside the gene matches. Germline V CDR1 and CDR2: SQVTM, ANQGSEA. The CDR3 loop reads CSVPAGGYGYTF. In DNA, the CDR3 is TGCAGCGTCCCTGCAGGGGGCTATGGCTACACCTTC.

The chain couples TRBV29-1 to TRBJ2-6; D uncertain. CDR3 length: 14 residues. V lost 4 bases and J 0 bases, leaving 7 bases between the germline ends. CDR1 is SQVTM and CDR2 is ANQGSEA in the germline V gene. The CDR3 DNA reads TGCAGCGTTGTAGGCGACTCTGGGGCCAACGTCCTGACTTTC. This gives the protein CSVVGDSGANVLTF.